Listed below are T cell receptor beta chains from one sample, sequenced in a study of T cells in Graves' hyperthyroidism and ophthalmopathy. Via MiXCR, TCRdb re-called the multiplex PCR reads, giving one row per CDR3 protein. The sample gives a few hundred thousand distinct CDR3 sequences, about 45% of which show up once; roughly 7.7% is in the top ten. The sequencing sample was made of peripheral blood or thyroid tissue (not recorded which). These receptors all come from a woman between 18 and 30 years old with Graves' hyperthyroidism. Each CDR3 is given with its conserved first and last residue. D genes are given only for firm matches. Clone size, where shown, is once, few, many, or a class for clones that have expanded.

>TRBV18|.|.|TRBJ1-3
TGTGCCAGCTCACCGGGAGCTCCCCCTGGGAACACCATATATTTT
CASSPGAPPGNTIYF
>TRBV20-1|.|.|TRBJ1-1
TGCAGTGCTAGTGAAGCGGCGAACACTGAAGCTTTCTTT
CSASEAANTEAFF
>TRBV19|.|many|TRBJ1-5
TGTGCCAGTAGTATTGAGGGAAGGGGCAATCAGCCCCAGCATTTT
CASSIEGRGNQPQHF
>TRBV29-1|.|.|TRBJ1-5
TGCAGCGTTGAAGAGGACCTCAATCAGCCCCAGCATTTT
CSVEEDLNQPQHF
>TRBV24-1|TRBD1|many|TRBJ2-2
TGTGCCACCAGTGACCGTGGACAGGGAGTCGGGGAGCTGTTTTTT
CATSDRGQGVGELFF
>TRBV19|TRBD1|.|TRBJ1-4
TGTGCCAGTAGTAACGACAGGGAAAATGAAAAACTGTTTTTT
CASSNDRENEKLFF
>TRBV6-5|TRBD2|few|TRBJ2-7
TGTGCCAGCAGTACCGGACTAGCGGGAGGGATGAGCTCCTACGAGCAGTACTTC
CASSTGLAGGMSSYEQYF
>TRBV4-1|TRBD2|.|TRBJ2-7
TGCGCCAGCAGCTCGGTAGCGGGAGGTCCAGGGGAGCAGTACTTC
CASSSVAGGPGEQYF
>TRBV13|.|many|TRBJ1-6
TGTGCCAGCACTACAGTTCGAATAAATAATTCACCCCTCCACTTT
CASTTVRINNSPLHF
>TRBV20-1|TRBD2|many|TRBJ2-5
TGCAGTGCTCAGACTAGCGGGAGAGAGACCCAGTACTTC
CSAQTSGRETQYF
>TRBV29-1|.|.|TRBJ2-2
TGCAGCGCGCAATCGACAGAGAAGCACACCGGGGAGCTGTTCTTT
CSAQSTEKHTGELFF
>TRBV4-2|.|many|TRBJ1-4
TGTGCCAGCAATATCGGGGGGGAAAAACTGTTTTTT
CASNIGGEKLFF
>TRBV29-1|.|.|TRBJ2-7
TGCAGCGTTGCGTCCGGGGACAACTCCTACGAGCAGTACTTC
CSVASGDNSYEQYF
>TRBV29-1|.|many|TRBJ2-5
TGCAGCGTTGAAGATCGAGGGGCAGGGGAGACCCAGTACTTC
CSVEDRGAGETQYF
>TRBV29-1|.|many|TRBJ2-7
TGCAGCGTTGTACGATCGGGGAGAGGAGACGAGCAGTACTTC
CSVVRSGRGDEQYF
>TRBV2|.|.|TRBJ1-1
TGTGCCACCAAAGGGTTGTCTGAAGCTTTCTTT
CATKGLSEAFF
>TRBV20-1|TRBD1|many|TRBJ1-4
TGCAGTGCTAGCCTGGGGGGGACAGTTAATGAAAAACTGTTTTTT
CSASLGGTVNEKLFF
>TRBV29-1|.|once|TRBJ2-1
TGCAGCGTCCGTTCACTCACGCCCCCCTACAATGAGCAGTTCTTC
CSVRSLTPPYNEQFF
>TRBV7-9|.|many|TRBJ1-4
TGTGCCAGCAGCTTAGGGAAAAGGCAGGTGGTTGGAGAAAAACTGTTTTTT
CASSLGKRQVVGEKLFF
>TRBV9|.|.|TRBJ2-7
TGTGCCAGCAGCCTGAGAAGGATCAGCGAGCAGTACTTC
CASSLRRISEQYF
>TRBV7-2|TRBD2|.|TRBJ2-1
TGTGCCAGCAGCTTAGCAACTAGCGGTGAGCAGTTCTTC
CASSLATSGEQFF
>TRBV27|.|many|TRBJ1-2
TGTGCCAGCAGTTTCCTTGAGTCGGATGGCTACACCTTC
CASSFLESDGYTF
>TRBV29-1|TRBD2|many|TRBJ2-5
TGCAGTCTTATGACTAGCGGGAGGCAAGAGACCCAGTACTTC
CSLMTSGRQETQYF
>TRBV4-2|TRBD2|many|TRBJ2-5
TGTGCCAGCAGCCATTGGACTAGCGGGCAAGAGACCCAGTACTTC
CASSHWTSGQETQYF
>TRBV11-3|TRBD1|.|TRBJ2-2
TGTGCCAGCAGCCCGGGACAGGGGGTAGCCGGGGAGCTGTTTTTT
CASSPGQGVAGELFF
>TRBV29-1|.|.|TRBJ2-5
TGCAGCGTTGGGGGGGAAGAGACCCAGTACTTC
CSVGGEETQYF
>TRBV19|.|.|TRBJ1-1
TGTGCCAGTAGTAAAACGGGACACACGAACACTGAAGCTTTCTTT
CASSKTGHTNTEAFF
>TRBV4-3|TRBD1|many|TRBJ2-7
TGCGCCAGCAGCCAAGGGACAGGTAACTACGAGCAGTACTTC
CASSQGTGNYEQYF
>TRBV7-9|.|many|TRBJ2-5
TGTGCCAGCAGCGCCAGGTCAGGGGAGACCCAGTACTTC
CASSARSGETQYF
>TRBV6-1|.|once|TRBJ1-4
TGTGCCAGCAAACGGGGGAAGGTGGACACCTTTAATGAAAAACTGTTTTTT
CASKRGKVDTFNEKLFF
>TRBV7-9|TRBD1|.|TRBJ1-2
TGTGCCGGCAGCCTGGGCAGGGGGGCCAACTATGGCTACACCTTC
CAGSLGRGANYGYTF
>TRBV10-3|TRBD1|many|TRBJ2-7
TGTGCCATCAGTCGGACAGGGATCTCCTACGAGCAGTACTTC
CAISRTGISYEQYF
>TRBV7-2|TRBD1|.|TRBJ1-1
TGTGCCAGCCGCACCGGGACAGGGGCCACTGAAGCTTTCTTT
CASRTGTGATEAFF
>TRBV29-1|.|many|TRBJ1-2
TGCAGCGTTGAAGTTACTACAGGGTTCTATGGCTACACCTTC
CSVEVTTGFYGYTF